Listed below are T cell receptor beta chains from one sample, sequenced in a study of CXCR3-negative and CXCR3-positive naive CD8 T cells. Following a re-call of the 5' RACE reads, TCRdb has one entry per CDR3 protein and lacks DNA. This repertoire includes around 160,000 distinct CDR3 sequences. Source material: naive CXCR3+ CD8+ T cells from blood. The receptors come from a human donor in good health. Some clones in this sample may be carry-over from other donors' samples. Both conserved end residues are part of each CDR3. The order of the fields is V gene, J gene, CDR3 protein.

>TRBV28|TRBJ2-4
CASSFRRAKNIQYF
>TRBV28|TRBJ2-5
CASSPRQGVNQETQYF
>TRBV5-8|TRBJ2-7
CASSSIGGKLYEQYF
>TRBV6-5|TRBJ2-7
CASSYPVLAGVMEQYF
>TRBV29-1|TRBJ2-5
CSGAGWTEETQYF
>TRBV11-2|TRBJ2-1
CASRKTGNEQFF
>TRBV28|TRBJ2-7
CASSLGAIGVRVSYEQYF
>TRBV5-1|TRBJ2-3
CASSAKLGDFSTDTQYF
>TRBV29-1|TRBJ1-2
CSVKNFEGYTF
>TRBV24-1|TRBJ1-2
CATSDRQGPYGYTF
>TRBV11-2|TRBJ2-2
CASSLDSGLRRSGELFF
>TRBV7-9|TRBJ1-1
CASSLTAGQLNTEAFF
>TRBV7-3|TRBJ2-1
CASREGGSNEQFF
>TRBV29-1|TRBJ2-1
CSFPLGQGYNEQFF
>TRBV5-4|TRBJ1-2
CASSLAYKGTPGYTF
>TRBV2|TRBJ2-7
CASERQGNEQYF
>TRBV5-1|TRBJ2-1
CASSPGTSGRFEQFF
>TRBV12-3/TRBV12-4|TRBJ2-3
CASSPPGREDTDTQYF
>TRBV24-1|TRBJ2-1
CATGFLGEQFF
>TRBV27|TRBJ2-7
CASTRTSGDYEQYF
>TRBV25-1|TRBJ1-4
CASSESTGEDHEKLFF
>TRBV7-3|TRBJ2-1
CASSLQGSHEQFF
>TRBV13|TRBJ1-3
CASRSDRPSGNTIYF
>TRBV29-1|TRBJ1-3
CSGRVVSGNTIYF
>TRBV6-5|TRBJ2-7
CASSLTGYYEQYF
>TRBV27|TRBJ2-1
CASSPLGGLYNEQFF
>TRBV5-1|TRBJ2-1
CASSLDLAGVYNEQFF
>TRBV27|TRBJ2-1
CASSGSGNEQFF
>TRBV12-3/TRBV12-4|TRBJ2-7
CASSQKDRPLSYEQYF
>TRBV28|TRBJ2-3
CASGFVYIRDSPSTDTQYF
>TRBV6-4|TRBJ2-3
CASSEGTSAADTQYF
>TRBV6-4|TRBJ2-7
CASMGSRGPGYEQYF
>TRBV7-6|TRBJ2-1
CASSHRAYNEQFF
>TRBV12-3/TRBV12-4|TRBJ1-5
CASSLMGREYQPQHF
>TRBV27|TRBJ2-1
CASSPLLAFNEQFF
>TRBV6-6|TRBJ1-2
CASIQEQGRFYGYTF
>TRBV20-1|TRBJ2-7
CSAPNKQSTVYEQYF
>TRBV30|TRBJ2-5
CAWAGTEETQYF
>TRBV7-9|TRBJ2-3
CASSLDRLGVEDTQYF
>TRBV5-6|TRBJ2-3
CASSRTLEDTQYF
>TRBV29-1|TRBJ1-2
CSVKDPGGDGYTF
>TRBV6-5|TRBJ2-7
CASSWTGDDYEQYF
>TRBV7-2|TRBJ2-4
CASSPLRGGAGAKNIQYF
>TRBV5-1|TRBJ2-2
CASSLESGNTGELFF
>TRBV5-1|TRBJ2-1
CASSLTSGGAGNEQFF
>TRBV9|TRBJ2-7
CASSAQPDGVDEQYF
>TRBV28|TRBJ2-5
CASSLPGTGIILQETQYF
>TRBV3-1|TRBJ2-7
CASSSGAVSSYEQYF
>TRBV5-1|TRBJ2-3
CASSWTVGDGTQYF
>TRBV2|TRBJ2-7
CASRLGQTESYEQYF
>TRBV6-5|TRBJ2-7
CASSYSSVVEGTNEQYF
>TRBV29-1|TRBJ1-1
CSVSGQGGNTEAFF
>TRBV13|TRBJ2-4
CASSISGGDRANIQYF
>TRBV7-2|TRBJ1-5
CASSFWVNQPQHF
>TRBV20-1|TRBJ2-3
CSAPMGDTQYF
>TRBV12-3/TRBV12-4|TRBJ1-1
CASSLWDSMNTEAFF
>TRBV5-1|TRBJ2-7
CASSSDGVYEQYF
>TRBV5-6|TRBJ2-1
CASSFRAGEYNEQFF